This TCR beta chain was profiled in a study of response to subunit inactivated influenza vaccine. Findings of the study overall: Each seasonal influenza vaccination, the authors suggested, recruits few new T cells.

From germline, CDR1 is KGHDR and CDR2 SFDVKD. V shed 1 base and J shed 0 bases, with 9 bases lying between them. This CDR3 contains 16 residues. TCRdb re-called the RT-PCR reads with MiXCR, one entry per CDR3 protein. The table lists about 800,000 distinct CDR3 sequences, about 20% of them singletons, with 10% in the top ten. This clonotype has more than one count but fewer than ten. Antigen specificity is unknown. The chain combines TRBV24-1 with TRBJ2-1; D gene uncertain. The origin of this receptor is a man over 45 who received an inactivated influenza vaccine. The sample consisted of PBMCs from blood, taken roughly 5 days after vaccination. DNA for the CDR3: TGTGCCACCAGTGATTTTAACAGTTACTCCTACAATGAGCAGTTCTTC. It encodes CATSDFNSYSYNEQFF.